What follows are 11 T cell receptor beta chains derived from one specimen sequenced in a study of shared clonotypes between healthy human individuals. Libraries were prepared by immunoSEQ multiplex PCR; TCRdb keeps only in-frame clonotypes and omits some of them. The sample lists 950,000 to 1,300,000 clones, approximately 70% seen once, with around 1.4% in the top ten. Sample: memory CD4+ T cells sorted from blood. The subset is: CD45RA-negative fraction. These receptors came from a man aged 18 to 35 in good health.

Only one count was recorded for this clone. The V and J genes are TRBV2 and TRBJ2-2, with 9 bases aligning to TRBD1. J was trimmed by 0 bases and V by 6 bases; bases with no gene match: 11. Germline CDR1 and CDR2: SNHLY and FYNNEI. The CDR3 has 18 amino acids. CDR3 residues: CASRRGDRAFANTGELFF. CDR3 in DNA: TGTGCCAGCAGGAGGGGGGACAGGGCGTTCGCGAACACCGGGGAGCTGTTTTTT.

This clone was found once. The chain employs TRBV7-9 and TRBJ1-2, with 8 bases identical to TRBD1. CDR1 SEHNR and CDR2 FQNEAQ come from the germline V gene (reference sequence). This CDR3 is 17 amino acids long. The trim removed 2 bases at V and 8 bases at J, leaving 16 bases unmatched. The DNA for the CDR3 is TGTGCCAGCAGCTTACCGGTGGCAGGGGGCGGTGTACAGGGCTACACCTTC. Encoded protein: CASSLPVAGGGVQGYTF.

The rearrangement links TRBV6-5 to TRBJ1-1; no firm D call. The CDR3 covers 12 residues. Germline V gene data show CDR1 as MNHEY and CDR2 as SVGAGI. Deletions cut 7 bases from V and 1 base from J, with 7 bases between. For the CDR3, the DNA is TGTGCCAGCATCCGGCAGAACACTGAAGCTTTCTTT. Protein: CASIRQNTEAFF.

The genes are TRBV9 and TRBJ2-3, with 16 bases that match TRBD2. Germline-derived CDR1 and CDR2 are SGDLS and YYNGEE. There are 18 residues in the CDR3. The V and J ends lost 2 bases and 0 bases, in that order; junction bases with no gene match: 3. CDR3 nucleotide sequence: TGTGCCAGCAGCGTGGGACTAGCGGGGGGGACTAGCACAGATACGCAGTATTTT. This codes for CASSVGLAGGTSTDTQYF.

In this sample, this clone turned up once. This sequence is one base from a far larger clone and is likely a read error. Other nucleotide sequences in the sample specify the same CDR3. The chain recombines TRBV7-2 with TRBJ2-4; 14 positions match TRBD2. V dropped 5 bases and J dropped 5; count of bases not matched to a gene: 5. Germline CDR1 is SGHTA and CDR2 is FQGNSA. The CDR3 is 16 amino acids. CDR3 DNA sequence: TGTGCCAGCAGCCTTGGGACTAGCGGGAGAGAAAACATTCAGTACTTC. Translating gives CASSLGTSGRENIQYF.

The chain links TRBV6-5 to TRBJ1-1; D perhaps matches TRBD1 (5 bases). CDR1 MNHEY and CDR2 SVGAGI come from the germline V gene. The CDR3 spans 13 residues. V was trimmed by 2 bases and J by 12 bases, leaving 16 bases between them. DNA for the CDR3: TGTGCCAGCAGTTACCCGGGACGGCCTGGAACTTTCTTT. It codes for CASSYPGRPGTFF.

V and J are TRBV19 and TRBJ2-1; 15 nucleotides match TRBD2. Germline V gene sequence: CDR1 LNHDA, CDR2 SQIVND (reference sequence). V shed 4 bases, J shed 12 bases, and the junction held 22 bases outside the gene matches. The CDR3 spans 20 residues. In nucleotides, the CDR3 is TGTGCCAGTAGTAGAACTCCCGGGACTAGCGGGAGGAGCTACAATGAGCGGCAGTTCTTC. Protein: CASSRTPGTSGRSYNERQFF.

The chain couples TRBV10-3 to TRBJ1-3, with TRBD1 identical over 9 bases. The CDR3 covers 15 residues. Germline lookup yields CDR1 ENHRY and CDR2 SYGVKD. V shed 10 bases, J shed 6 bases, and the junction held 13 bases outside the gene matches. The CDR3 sequence is CATKSPGQGKNTIYF. The CDR3 coding sequence is TGTGCCACCAAATCCCCGGGACAGGGTAAAAACACCATATATTTT.

The J gene is TRBJ2-1, the V gene TRBV15, with D unresolved. The V gene's germline CDR1 is LNHNV and CDR2 YYDKDF (reference sequence). V shed 3 bases and J shed 15 bases, with 15 bases lying between them. CDR3 length: 12 amino acids. The CDR3, as DNA: TGTGCCACCAGCAGTGGTCTTTCGCCGGGGTTCTTC. Its protein product is CATSSGLSPGFF.

This clone was picked up many times. This specimen includes other DNA sequences encoding the same CDR3. This sequence joins TRBV20-1 and TRBJ1-2, with D unresolved. The CDR3 contains 10 residues. The germline V gene encodes CDR1 DFQATT and CDR2 SNEGSKA (reference sequence). V dropped 3 bases and J dropped 7 bases, with 6 bases sitting between them. DNA of the CDR3: TGCAGTGCTAGCCGGAGTGGCTACACCTTC. Its protein product is CSASRSGYTF.

This clone was picked up a small number of times. V usage is TRBV9 and J usage is TRBJ2-7; D perhaps matches TRBD2 (5 bases). The length of the CDR3 is 15 residues. Looked up from germline, CDR1 is SGDLS and CDR2 is YYNGEE. Deletions cut 4 bases from V and 1 base from J, with 15 bases between. CDR3 loop: CASSTGLNPSYEQYF. CDR3 in DNA: TGTGCCAGCAGCACTGGACTGAATCCGTCCTACGAGCAGTACTTC. Combining the CDR3 with reference TRBV9 and TRBJ2-7 gives the whole variable domain DSGVTQTPKHLITATGQRVTLRCSPRSGDLSVYWYQQSLDQGLQFLIQYYNGEERAKGNILERFSAQQFPDLHSELNLSSLELGDSALYFCASSTGLNPSYEQYFGPGTRLTVT.